The 14 T cell receptor beta chains given below trace back to one sample, sequenced in a study of OX40 agonist ivuxolimab in advanced cancers. Here immunoSEQ multiplex PCR was the method, and the copy in TCRdb shows in-frame clones only, minus some. The sample contains tens of thousands of clones, around 92% of which appear only once. The sequences come from CD4+ or CD8+ T cells sorted from blood, collected in a trial of the OX40 agonist ivuxolimab. The receptor source for this set is an adult with an advanced solid tumor such as melanoma, head and neck, liver or kidney cancer.

The rearrangement uses TRBV19 and TRBJ1-1, with D unresolved. Trimming cost V 5 bases and J 0 bases, with 7 bases left between them. The CDR3 sequence is 13 residues long. Germline CDR1 LNHDA, CDR2 SQIVND (reference sequence). This CDR3 is CASSGWVNTEAFF. For the CDR3, the DNA is TGTGCCAGTAGTGGGTGGGTGAACACTGAAGCTTTCTTT.

V usage is TRBV7-9 and J usage is TRBJ2-1; 9 bases are a match to TRBD2. The germline gives CDR1 SEHNR, CDR2 FQNEAQ (reference sequence). The ends lost 11 bases at V and 8 bases at J; junction bases unmatched: 7. This CDR3 has 12 residues. DNA of the CDR3: TGTGCCCAGGGCGGGAGGGATGATGAGCAGTTCTTC. Amino acid sequence: CAQGGRDDEQFF.

V and J are TRBV28 and TRBJ2-4, with D maybe TRBD2 (7 bases). CDR1 and CDR2 (germline): MDHEN, SYDVKM. The CDR3 is 16 amino acids. Trimming removed 7 bases at V and 2 bases at J, with 18 bases between. CDR3 sequence (DNA): TGTGCCAGCAAGAATTCGGGGGGCGCACCCAAAAACATTCAGTACTTC. Its translation: CASKNSGGAPKNIQYF.

The chain joins TRBV7-9 to TRBJ2-7; weak D call: TRBD2 (5 bases). This CDR3 has 11 residues. The V gene lost 5 bases and the J gene lost 7 bases, with 9 bases spanning the gap. Germline CDR1 and CDR2: SEHNR and FQNEAQ (reference sequence). In nucleotides, the CDR3 is TGTGCCAGCAGCAACCCGGGGGAGCAGTACTTC. Encoded protein: CASSNPGEQYF. Full variable domain (missing parts from reference TRBV7-9 and TRBJ2-7): DTGVSQNPRHKITKRGQNVTFRCDPISEHNRLYWYRQTLGQGPEFLTYFQNEAQLEKSRLLSDRFSAERPKGSFSTLEIQRTEQGDSAMYLCASSNPGEQYFGPGTRLTVT.

The chain carries TRBV2 and TRBJ2-1; D perhaps matches TRBD2 (5 bases). Trimming left V 3 bases short and J 4 bases short, with 7 bases between. Germline V lookup: CDR1 SNHLY, CDR2 FYNNEI. CDR3 length: 13 amino acids. CDR3 sequence reads: CASSEDSYNEQFF. CDR3 DNA sequence: TGTGCCAGCAGTGAGGACTCTTACAATGAGCAGTTCTTC. Complete variable domain (other parts from reference TRBV2 and TRBJ2-1): EPEVTQTPSHQVTQMGQEVILRCVPISNHLYFYWYRQILGQKVEFLVSFYNNEISEKSEIFDDQFSVERPDGSNFTLKIRSTKLEDSAMYFCASSEDSYNEQFFGPGTRLTVL.

This chain uses TRBV7-9 with TRBJ2-5; TRBD2 might be the D (7 bases). Germline CDR1 reads SEHNR; CDR2 reads FQNEAQ (reference sequence). Trimming took off 4 bases at V and 7 bases at J, with 19 bases between the two ends. CDR3 size: 15 residues. The CDR3 protein is CASSWGGAPAGTQYF. The DNA of the CDR3 is TGTGCCAGCAGCTGGGGGGGGGCCCCGGCGGGGACCCAGTACTTC.

The rearrangement links TRBV30 to TRBJ2-1; no clear D. V lost 4 bases and J 7 bases, leaving 11 bases between the germline ends. Germline V lookup: CDR1 GTSNPN, CDR2 SVGIG (reference sequence). CDR3 size: 12 residues. The CDR3 bases are TGTGCCTGGAAACTCCCCGGGAATGAGCAGTTCTTC. It translates to CAWKLPGNEQFF. Supplemented by reference TRBV30 and TRBJ2-1, the full variable domain reads SQTIHQWPATLVQPVGSPLSLECTVEGTSNPNLYWYRQAAGRGLQLLFYSVGIGQISSEVPQNLSASRPQDRQFILSSKKLLLSDSGFYLCAWKLPGNEQFFGPGTRLTVL.

The rearrangement joins TRBV13 to TRBJ2-1; TRBD2 matches 10 bases. Germline values: CDR1 PRHDT, CDR2 FYEKMQ (reference sequence). V was pared by 2 bases and J by 7 bases, with 8 bases of the junction left unmatched. The CDR3 spans 16 residues. DNA of the CDR3: TGTGCCAGCAGCTTATCTAGACTAGCGGGTAAGAATGAGCAGTTCTTC. Translating it yields CASSLSRLAGKNEQFF.

The V and J genes are TRBV27 and TRBJ1-1; 7 positions match TRBD1. Germline V gene data show CDR1 as MNHEY and CDR2 as SMNVEV (reference sequence). CDR3 length equals 14 residues. V trimming: 5 bases; J trimming: 4 bases; junction bases outside the gene matches: 7. The CDR3, as DNA: TGTGCCAGCAGTCAGGGGGGTCACGGCACTGAAGCTTTCTTT. Translation: CASSQGGHGTEAFF.

Worth noting for this clone: Germline and junction disagree at one end, which may indicate a read error. V usage is TRBV5-1 and J usage is TRBJ1-2, with TRBD1 matching 7 bases. CDR3 length: 13 amino acids. CDR1 and CDR2 from the germline V gene are SGHRS and YFSETQ. The chain's CDR3 is CASSLDRAGGYTF. In DNA form, the CDR3 reads TGTGCCAGCAGCCTCGACAGGGCAGGGGGCTACACCTTC.

The chain employs TRBV5-8 and TRBJ1-5; D is uncertain. The V and J ends lost 5 bases and 1 base respectively, with 7 bases between them. Germline loops: CDR1 SGHTS, CDR2 YDEGEE. This CDR3 region has 13 residues. The chain's CDR3 is CASRPVSNQPQHF. The DNA of the CDR3 is TGTGCCAGCAGGCCCGTGAGCAATCAGCCCCAGCATTTT. The complete variable domain, with remaining parts taken from reference TRBV5-8 and TRBJ1-5, reads EAGVTQSPTHLIKTRGQQATLRCSPISGHTSVYWYQQALGLGLQFLLWYDEGEERNRGNFPPRFSGRQFPNYSSELNVNALELEDSALYLCASRPVSNQPQHFGDGTRLSIL.

The chain couples TRBV5-4 to TRBJ1-2; D remains unclear. The V end lost 4 bases, the J end lost 4 bases, and 14 bases lay between the germline ends. The germline CDR1 and CDR2 sequences are SGHNT and YYREEE (reference sequence). The CDR3 sequence is 14 residues long. For the CDR3, the DNA is TGTGCCAGCAGCACCTCAGCAGACCTCTATGGCTACACCTTC. Amino acid sequence: CASSTSADLYGYTF.

The chain links TRBV5-1 to TRBJ2-1; 7 bases agree with TRBD1. The length of the CDR3 is 14 residues. The germline CDR1 and CDR2 sequences are SGHRS and YFSETQ. V lost 3 bases to trimming and J lost 6 bases; unmatched junction nucleotides: 6. Written as DNA, the CDR3 is TGCGCCAGCAGCTCTTACCGGGACAGCAATGAGCAGTTCTTC. Translation: CASSSYRDSNEQFF.

This chain uses TRBV6-6 with TRBJ2-7, with D perhaps TRBD1 or TRBD2 (5 bases each). There are 14 residues in the CDR3. Germline CDR1 and CDR2: MNHNY and SVGAGI (reference sequence). Trimming left V 6 bases short and J 0 bases short, with 12 bases between. CDR3 DNA: TGTGCCAGCAGCCACGGGGCAGTCTCCTACGAGCAGTACGTC. This codes for CASSHGAVSYEQYV.